Shown below are 5 T cell receptor beta chains from a single sample sequenced in a study of blood T cell repertoires in COVID-19. The assay was immunoSEQ multiplex PCR, and TCRdb's table has in-frame clones only and misses some. This sample has some 74,000 clones; 83% occur once, and the top ten carry roughly two fifths. The material sequenced was peripheral blood. These receptors were collected from a man older than 75 with acute or convalescent COVID-19.

J is TRBJ2-3 and V is TRBV7-9, with D tentatively TRBD1 (5 bases). The CDR3 is 14 residues long. Germline V gives CDR1 SEHNR, CDR2 FQNEAQ (reference sequence). V lost 5 bases to trimming and J lost 1 base, with 10 bases between them. DNA of the CDR3: TGTGCCAGCAGCCTAACCAGGGGCACAGATACGCAGTATTTT. This encodes CASSLTRGTDTQYF.

The chain links TRBV19 to TRBJ1-5; D remains ambiguous. CDR1 is LNHDA, CDR2 SQIVND, per germline (reference sequence). The CDR3 loop spans 14 amino acids. Trimming left V 6 bases short and J 2 bases short, with 11 bases between. CDR3 sequence (DNA): TGTGCCAGTAGGCCAGGCCCACGCAATCAGCCCCAGCATTTT. This gives the protein CASRPGPRNQPQHF.

The CDR3 is CASSFQGAGLNYGYTF. The CDR3 DNA reads TGTGCCAGCAGTTTCCAGGGGGCTGGCCTGAACTATGGCTACACCTTC. The V gene is TRBV6-2 or TRBV6-3, the J gene TRBJ1-2, with TRBD1 matching over 8 bases. The CDR3 sequence is 16 residues long. V shed 4 bases and J 2 bases; nucleotides not matched to a gene: 9. Germline-derived CDR1 and CDR2 are MNHEY and SVGEGT.

The V and J genes are TRBV5-4 and TRBJ1-1; D uncertain. The CDR3 spans 15 residues. Trimming took 0 bases from V and 5 from J, leaving 14 bases between them. Germline lookup yields CDR1 SGHNT and CDR2 YYREEE (reference sequence). The CDR3 coding sequence is TGTGCCAGCAGCTTGGTCATCACGGAGGTGACTGAAGCTTTCTTT. It encodes CASSLVITEVTEAFF.

The chain carries TRBV9 and TRBJ2-2; TRBD2 aligns across 8 bases. From germline, CDR1 is SGDLS and CDR2 YYNGEE. Germline trimming cut 4 bases from V and 8 bases from J; bases unmatched to any gene: 22. The CDR3 spans 19 residues. CDR3 DNA sequence: TGTGCCAGCAGCTGGGTCGGTACGGGAGGGCTTTTGACGACTGGGGAGCTGTTTTTT. This sequence encodes CASSWVGTGGLLTTGELFF.